This T cell receptor (beta chain) derives from a study of Ad26.COV2.S vaccination and SARS-CoV-2 variants. The germline CDR1 and CDR2 sequences are MDHEN and SYDVKM. V was pared by 6 bases and J by 6 bases, with 12 bases between. This CDR3 comprises 13 residues. Note on this clone: Antigen: not known.

Treatment: some 20 received Ad26.COV2.S at low or high dose, single or two shots; about 5 received placebo; per-sample allocation not given. Samples analyzed were those drawn on day 63 after the first vaccine or placebo injection. Study-level results: Considerable breadth of spike-specific CD8+ and CD4+ T cell responses has reportedly been documented following vaccination.

Profiling relied on immunoSEQ multiplex PCR, and the TCRdb table lists in-frame clones only, not all of them. The repertoire holds about 400,000 clones, with approximately 89% as singletons. The clonotype originates from a person between 18 and 65 years old who received the Ad26.COV2.S COVID-19 vaccine or a placebo. The source was peripheral blood, collected in a trial of Ad26.COV2.S vaccine versus placebo. The rearrangement joins TRBV28 to TRBJ1-3, with D tentatively TRBD1 (5 bases). The CDR3 DNA reads TGTGCCAGCAGCCAGGGTAGAGAAAACACCATATATTTT. This codes for CASSQGRENTIYF.